This passage covers 28 T cell receptor beta chains from one sample sequenced in a study of blood T cell repertoires in COVID-19. Measured with immunoSEQ multiplex PCR; TCRdb has only the in-frame clones, and not every one. The repertoire holds some 300,000 clones, with roughly 90% as singletons. The specimen sequenced was PBMCs or T cells enriched from blood (not recorded which). The source is a woman between 25 and 40 years old who had recovered from COVID-19.

The J gene is TRBJ1-2, the V gene TRBV30; D might be TRBD1 (6 bases). CDR1 GTSNPN and CDR2 SVGIG come from the germline V gene (reference sequence). The CDR3 runs 14 residues. V was cut by 3 bases and J by 3 bases, with 14 bases left in between. The CDR3 here is CAWRPLRGDYGYTF. As DNA, the CDR3 is TGTGCCTGGAGACCCCTCAGGGGCGACTATGGCTACACCTTC.

This clone was detected only a few times. The chain joins TRBV4-3 to TRBJ2-1; 11 bases line up with TRBD2. The CDR3 contains 16 residues. CDR1 and CDR2 from the germline V gene are LGHNA and YSLEER. V dropped 0 bases and J dropped 5; count of bases not matched to a gene: 3. This CDR3 is CASSQEGGLADNEQFF. CDR3 bases: TGCGCCAGCAGCCAAGAAGGGGGACTAGCGGACAATGAGCAGTTCTTC.

The chain recombines TRBV7-8 with TRBJ2-1, with 8 bases that match TRBD1. The CDR3 totals 16 residues. The J segment lost 6 bases and the V segment lost 5 bases, leaving 12 bases of the junction unmatched. CDR1 is SGHVS and CDR2 is FQNEAQ in the germline V gene. The CDR3 nucleotides are TGTGCCAGCAGCGTTAGACAGGGGTCCTGGATCAATGAGCAGTTCTTC. Translating it yields CASSVRQGSWINEQFF.

The J gene is TRBJ2-1, the V gene TRBV18, with TRBD1 matching over 8 bases. CDR3 length equals 16 residues. Germline CDR1 KGHSH, CDR2 LQKENI. V was pared by 0 bases and J by 5 bases, with 6 bases of the junction left unmatched. CDR3 coding DNA: TGTGCCAGCTCACCACCGGGACAGGCAACCCACAATGAGCAGTTCTTC. The encoded protein is CASSPPGQATHNEQFF. Looking up the rest from reference TRBV18 and TRBJ2-1 gives the full variable domain: NAGVMQNPRHLVRRRGQEARLRCSPMKGHSHVYWYRQLPEEGLKFMVYLQKENIIDESGMPKERFSAEFPKEGPSILRIQQVVRGDSAAYFCASSPPGQATHNEQFFGPGTRLTVL.

The V gene is TRBV3-1 (or the pseudogene TRBV3-2), the J gene TRBJ2-3, with 8 bases identical to TRBD2. The CDR3 extends over 14 amino acids. Germline values: CDR1 LGHDT, CDR2 YNNKEL (reference sequence). The trim removed 5 bases at V and 1 base at J, leaving 2 bases unmatched. CDR3 in amino acids: CASSMRGGTDTQYF. The CDR3 DNA sequence: TGTGCCAGCAGCATGCGGGGGGGCACAGATACGCAGTATTTT.

The chain employs TRBV25-1 and TRBJ1-5, with 7 bases fitting TRBD1. Trimming removed 4 bases from V and 6 bases from J; junction bases left unmatched: 6. Germline V gene sequence: CDR1 MGHDK, CDR2 SYGVNS. The CDR3 sequence is 14 residues long. CDR3 protein: CASSGIGGSQPQHF. DNA for the CDR3: TGTGCCAGCAGTGGCATAGGGGGCAGTCAGCCCCAGCATTTT.

This rearrangement joins TRBV11-3 to TRBJ2-2; 9 nucleotides agree with TRBD1. Germline trimming cut 4 bases from V and 2 bases from J; bases unmatched to any gene: 2. Germline V lookup: CDR1 SGHNT, CDR2 YENEEA. The CDR3 totals 15 residues. CDR3 in amino acids: CASSSTGGNTGELFF. The CDR3 DNA reads TGTGCCAGCAGCTCGACAGGGGGAAACACCGGGGAGCTGTTTTTT.

The rearrangement joins TRBV3-1 (or the pseudogene TRBV3-2) to TRBJ2-4; no firm D call. Germline assignment: CDR1 LGHDT and CDR2 YNNKEL (reference sequence). Trimming took 4 bases from V and 1 from J, leaving 5 bases between them. The length of the CDR3 is 13 residues. CDR3 in amino acids: CASSPGAKNIQYF. The CDR3 nucleotides are TGTGCCAGCAGCCCCGGGGCCAAAAACATTCAGTACTTC.

The chain recombines TRBV29-1 with TRBJ1-1; possible D gene TRBD1, 5 bases. With 3 bases removed from V and 4 bases from J, the gap between germline ends came to 6 bases. The CDR3 runs 11 residues. CDR1 is SQVTM, CDR2 ANQGSEA, per germline. CDR3 nucleotides: TGCAGCGTTGAGGGGCCCACTGAAGCTTTCTTT. It yields the protein CSVEGPTEAFF.

This sequence joins TRBV6-6 and TRBJ2-7; 8 bases line up with TRBD2. CDR1 and CDR2 (germline): MNHNY, SVGAGI (reference sequence). The CDR3 sequence is 15 residues long. V lost 7 bases and J lost 7; bases outside the gene matches: 15. This chain's CDR3 is CASTYSRGGLGEQYF. CDR3 coding DNA: TGTGCCAGCACTTATTCTCGGGGGGGCTTGGGAGAGCAGTACTTC.

The rearrangement uses TRBV15 and TRBJ2-3; 8 nucleotides match TRBD2. Looked up from germline, CDR1 is LNHNV and CDR2 is YYDKDF (reference sequence). The ends lost 1 base at V and 2 bases at J; junction bases unmatched: 11. This CDR3 is 18 amino acids long. CDR3 region: CATSRGRAGGPDTDTQYF. In DNA, the CDR3 is TGTGCCACCAGCAGAGGTCGGGCGGGGGGCCCTGACACAGATACGCAGTATTTT. Filled out from reference TRBV15 and TRBJ2-3, the complete variable domain reads DAMVIQNPRYQVTQFGKPVTLSCSQTLNHNVMYWYQQKSSQAPKLLFHYYDKDFNNEADTPDNFQSRRPNTSFCFLDIRSPGLGDTAMYLCATSRGRAGGPDTDTQYFGPGTRLTVL.

The rearrangement links TRBV6-5 to TRBJ2-1; 9 bases align to TRBD2. CDR1 is MNHEY, CDR2 SVGAGI, per germline. This CDR3 is 13 amino acids long. The CDR3 loop reads CAAGGLPYNEQFF. In nucleotides, the CDR3 is TGTGCAGCGGGGGGACTACCCTACAATGAGCAGTTCTTC.

The CDR3 here is CASSSWTGEETQYF. CDR3 DNA sequence: TGTGCCAGTAGTAGCTGGACAGGAGAAGAGACCCAGTACTTC. This chain uses TRBV19 with TRBJ2-5, with 7 bases identical to TRBD1. Germline CDR1 reads LNHDA; CDR2 reads SQIVND (reference sequence). The trim removed 4 bases at V and 3 bases at J, leaving 5 bases unmatched. The CDR3 runs 14 residues.

The rearrangement joins TRBV28 to TRBJ2-6; tentative D call: TRBD2 (6 bases). Between the trimmed V and J ends, which lost 5 bases and 2 bases, there was a span of 10 bases. There are 15 residues in the CDR3. Germline loops: CDR1 MDHEN, CDR2 SYDVKM. CDR3 nucleotide sequence: TGTGCCAGCAGTCTTCGCGGGGCTGGGGCCAACGTCCTGACTTTC. It encodes CASSLRGAGANVLTF.

V and J are TRBV18 and TRBJ2-1; 7 bases agree with TRBD1. CDR1 and CDR2 (germline): KGHSH, LQKENI. The CDR3 has 13 residues. The V gene end was trimmed by 8 bases and the J gene end by 4 bases; junction bases not matched to a gene: 5. The CDR3 DNA follows: TGTGCCAGCCGGGGACAGACTTACAATGAGCAGTTCTTC. This translates into CASRGQTYNEQFF.

The chain's CDR3 is CASSLVTGSYEQYF. In DNA form, the CDR3 reads TGTGCCAGCAGCTTAGTTACAGGATCCTACGAGCAGTACTTC. V gene TRBV11-2 combines with J gene TRBJ2-7; a weak D match, TRBD1 (5 bases). The CDR3 is 14 residues long. The germline gives CDR1 SGHAT, CDR2 FQNNGV. The V gene lost 1 base and the J gene lost 1 base, with 8 bases spanning the gap.

The chain is built from TRBV6-6 and TRBJ1-2; D is possibly TRBD1 (5 bases). The V and J ends lost 4 bases and 8 bases respectively, with 20 bases between them. In germline, CDR1 is MNHNY, CDR2 SVGAGI (reference sequence). This CDR3 contains 15 residues. CDR3 loop: CASSSGATDGSGYTF. CDR3 DNA: TGTGCCAGCAGTTCTGGGGCCACGGACGGGAGCGGCTACACCTTC.

The chain carries TRBV6-1 and TRBJ1-2, with D possibly matching TRBD1 (5 bases). CDR1 is MNHNS and CDR2 is SASEGT in the germline V gene. Trimming took 3 bases from V and 7 from J, leaving 15 bases between them. CDR3 length: 14 residues. CDR3 sequence: CASSDFSRVGGYTF. As DNA, the CDR3 is TGTGCCAGCAGTGATTTCTCCAGGGTGGGTGGCTACACCTTC.

The chain carries TRBV28 and TRBJ1-2; 10 bases align to TRBD1. V dropped 7 bases and J dropped 4; count of bases not matched to a gene: 6. This CDR3 comprises 14 residues. CDR1 is MDHEN and CDR2 is SYDVKM in the germline V gene. CDR3 loop: CASTGTGAGYGYTF. CDR3 in DNA: TGTGCCAGCACCGGGACAGGGGCCGGCTATGGCTACACCTTC.

The genes are TRBV28 and TRBJ1-1; 7 bases map to TRBD1. This CDR3 spans 14 amino acids. J gave up 0 bases and V 5 bases, and 3 bases lay outside the gene matches. The germline gives CDR1 MDHEN, CDR2 SYDVKM. The CDR3 DNA is TGTGCCAGCAGTCAGACAGGGATGAACACTGAAGCTTTCTTT. The encoded protein is CASSQTGMNTEAFF.

The gene calls are TRBV12-3 or TRBV12-4 and TRBJ2-5, with no clear D. The CDR3 is 11 residues long. V was shortened by 6 bases and J by 0 bases, with 2 bases between the two germline ends. The CDR3 coding sequence is TGTGCCAGCAGCTACCAAGAGACCCAGTACTTC. As protein: CASSYQETQYF.

The chain carries TRBV10-2 and TRBJ2-7, with TRBD2 matching over 11 bases. The CDR3 covers 16 residues. Germline V gene data show CDR1 as WSHSY and CDR2 as SAAADI. The junction had 8 bases not matched to a gene; V was cut back by 3 bases and J by 4 bases. CDR3 bases: TGCGCCAGCAGTGACTTTAGCGGGGGGGTTAGGTACGAGCAGTACTTC. This sequence encodes CASSDFSGGVRYEQYF.

V usage is TRBV27 and J usage is TRBJ2-3; the match to TRBD2 covers 8 bases. CDR1 MNHEY and CDR2 SMNVEV come from the germline V gene (reference sequence). The V gene end was trimmed by 5 bases and the J gene end by 1 base; junction bases not matched to a gene: 17. This CDR3 has 19 amino acids. The CDR3 protein is CASSLLPGAGGSGTDTQYF. CDR3 sequence (DNA): TGTGCCAGCAGTCTCCTCCCCGGGGCGGGGGGTTCCGGCACAGATACGCAGTATTTT.

The chain links TRBV4-1 to TRBJ2-3; D is possibly TRBD2 (6 bases). Germline V gives CDR1 MGHRA, CDR2 YSYEKL. V was trimmed by 0 bases and J by 5 bases, leaving 18 bases between them. This CDR3 has 17 residues. The CDR3 is CASSQEGASGGGDTQYF. As DNA, the CDR3 is TGCGCCAGCAGCCAAGAAGGGGCGAGTGGGGGAGGAGATACGCAGTATTTT.

The chain recombines TRBV19 with TRBJ2-3; the match to TRBD2 covers 7 bases. Germline V gives CDR1 LNHDA, CDR2 SQIVND (reference sequence). The CDR3 spans 15 residues. With 10 bases clipped from V and 6 bases from J, the junction kept 16 bases outside the gene matches. The DNA for the CDR3 is TGTGCCACCAACCGGCGGGGGACCTACGAGGATACGCAGTATTTT. This translates into CATNRRGTYEDTQYF.

This rearrangement joins TRBV27 to TRBJ1-3, with 8 nucleotides matching TRBD1. CDR3 length equals 16 residues. With 6 bases clipped from V and 3 bases from J, the junction kept 10 bases outside the gene matches. CDR1 and CDR2 from the germline V gene are MNHEY and SMNVEV (reference sequence). The CDR3 nucleotides are TGTGCCAGCAGGGCAGCGCAGGGGGCCTTTGGAAACACCATATATTTT. It encodes CASRAAQGAFGNTIYF.

This clone has a single count. This chain links TRBV6-5 with TRBJ2-5; TRBD1 matches 9 bases. Trimming cost V 3 bases and J 4 bases; bases outside gene matches: 6. The CDR3 runs 15 residues. Germline CDR1 and CDR2: MNHEY and SVGAGI. The CDR3 region is CASSYTGQGRETQYF. The CDR3 DNA sequence: TGTGCCAGCAGTTATACGGGACAGGGAAGAGAGACCCAGTACTTC.

The V and J genes are TRBV9 and TRBJ2-3, with a weak D call TRBD2 (7 bases). Germline CDR1 reads SGDLS; CDR2 reads YYNGEE. Trimming took off 4 bases at V and 3 bases at J, with 15 bases between the two ends. The CDR3 sequence is 15 residues long. CDR3 in amino acids: CASSPTGGRTDTQYF. CDR3 nucleotides: TGTGCCAGCAGCCCGACCGGGGGGCGGACAGATACGCAGTATTTT.